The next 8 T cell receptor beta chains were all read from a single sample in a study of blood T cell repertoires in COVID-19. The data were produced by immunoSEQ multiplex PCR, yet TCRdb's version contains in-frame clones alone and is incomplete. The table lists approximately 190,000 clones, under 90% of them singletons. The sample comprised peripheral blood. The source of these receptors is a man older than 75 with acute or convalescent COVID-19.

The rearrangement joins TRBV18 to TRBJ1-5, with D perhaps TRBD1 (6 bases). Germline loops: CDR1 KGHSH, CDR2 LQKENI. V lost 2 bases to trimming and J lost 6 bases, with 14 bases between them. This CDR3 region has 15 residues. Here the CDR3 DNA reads TGTGCCAGCTCACCAGGGGGGGGCGCGGGTCAGCCCCAGCATTTT. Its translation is CASSPGGGAGQPQHF.

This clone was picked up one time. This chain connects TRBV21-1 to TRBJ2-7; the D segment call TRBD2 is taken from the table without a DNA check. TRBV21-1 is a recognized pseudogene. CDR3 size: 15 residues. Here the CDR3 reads CASSSALAESYEQYV. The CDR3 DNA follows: TGTGCCAGCAGCAGCGCACTAGCGGAGTCCTACGAGCAGTACGTC.

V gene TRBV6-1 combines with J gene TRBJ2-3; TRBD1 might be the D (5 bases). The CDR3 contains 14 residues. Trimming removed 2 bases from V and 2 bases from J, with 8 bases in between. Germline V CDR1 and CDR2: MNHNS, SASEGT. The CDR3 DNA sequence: TGTGCCAGCAGTGAAAGCAGGGTCACAGATACGCAGTATTTT. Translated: CASSESRVTDTQYF.

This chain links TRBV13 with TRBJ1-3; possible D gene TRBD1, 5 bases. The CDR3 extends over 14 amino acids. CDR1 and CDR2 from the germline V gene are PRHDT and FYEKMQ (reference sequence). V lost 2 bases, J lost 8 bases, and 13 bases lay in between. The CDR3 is CASSLSARVDTIYF. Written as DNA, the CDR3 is TGTGCCAGCAGCTTATCCGCCAGGGTGGACACCATATATTTT.

The CDR3 region is CSVDSTSGTEQFF. The CDR3 bases are TGCAGCGTTGATTCGACTAGCGGGACCGAGCAGTTCTTC. The chain employs TRBV29-1 and TRBJ2-1; 11 bases match TRBD2. The J segment lost 10 bases and the V segment lost 3 bases, leaving 5 bases of the junction unmatched. Germline CDR1 is SQVTM and CDR2 is ANQGSEA. CDR3 size: 13 residues.

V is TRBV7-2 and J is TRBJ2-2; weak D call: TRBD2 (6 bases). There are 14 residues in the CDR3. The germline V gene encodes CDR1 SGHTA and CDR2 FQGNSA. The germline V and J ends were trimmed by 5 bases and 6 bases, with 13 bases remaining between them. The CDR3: CASSTRLVSGELFF. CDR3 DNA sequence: TGTGCCAGCAGCACTCGACTAGTATCCGGGGAGCTGTTTTTT.

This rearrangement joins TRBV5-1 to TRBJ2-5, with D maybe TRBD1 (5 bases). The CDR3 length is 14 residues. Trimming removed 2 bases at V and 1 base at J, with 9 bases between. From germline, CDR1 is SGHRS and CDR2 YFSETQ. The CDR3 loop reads CASSFSDSQETQYF. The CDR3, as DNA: TGCGCCAGCAGCTTCTCAGACAGCCAAGAGACCCAGTACTTC.

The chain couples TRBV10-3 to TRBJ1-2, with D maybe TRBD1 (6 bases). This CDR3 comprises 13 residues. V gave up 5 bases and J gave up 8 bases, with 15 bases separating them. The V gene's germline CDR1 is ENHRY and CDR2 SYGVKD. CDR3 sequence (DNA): TGTGCCATCAGTTTTACAGGGAAAGAAGGCTACACCTTC. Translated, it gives CAISFTGKEGYTF.